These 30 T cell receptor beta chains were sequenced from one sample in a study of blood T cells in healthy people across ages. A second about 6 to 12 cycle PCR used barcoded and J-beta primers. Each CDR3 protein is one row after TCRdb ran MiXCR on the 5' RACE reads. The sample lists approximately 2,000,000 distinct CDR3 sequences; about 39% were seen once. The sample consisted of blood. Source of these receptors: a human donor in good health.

The chain's CDR3 is CASSGGGRDTDTQYF. In DNA form, the CDR3 reads TGTGCCAGCAGCGGCGGGGGAAGGGACACAGATACGCAGTATTTT. The chain employs TRBV9 and TRBJ2-3; 7 bases align to TRBD2. The germline V gene has CDR1 SGDLS and CDR2 YYNGEE. The length of the CDR3 is 15 residues. The trim removed 3 bases at V and 2 bases at J, leaving 6 bases unmatched.

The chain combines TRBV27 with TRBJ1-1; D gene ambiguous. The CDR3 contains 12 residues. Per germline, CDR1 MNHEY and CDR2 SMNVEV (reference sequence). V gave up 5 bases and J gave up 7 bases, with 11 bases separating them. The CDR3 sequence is CASSHRESEAFF. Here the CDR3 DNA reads TGTGCCAGCAGTCACCGGGAAAGTGAAGCTTTCTTT.

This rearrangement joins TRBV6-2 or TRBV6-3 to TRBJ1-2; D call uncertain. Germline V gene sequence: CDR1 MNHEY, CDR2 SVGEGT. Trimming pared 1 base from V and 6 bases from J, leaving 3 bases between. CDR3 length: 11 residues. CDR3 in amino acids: CASSYLDGYTF. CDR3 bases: TGTGCCAGCAGTTACTTGGATGGCTACACCTTC.

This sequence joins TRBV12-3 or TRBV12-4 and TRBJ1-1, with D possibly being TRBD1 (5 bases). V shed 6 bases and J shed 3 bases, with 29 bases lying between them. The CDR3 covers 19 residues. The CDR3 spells CASSSLGRRGMWGDTEAFF. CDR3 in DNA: TGTGCCAGCAGCTCATTAGGAAGGAGGGGCATGTGGGGTGACACTGAAGCTTTCTTT.

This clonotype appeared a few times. This CDR3 is CAIANGASYEQYF. CDR3 nucleotides: TGTGCCATCGCAAACGGGGCTTCCTACGAGCAGTACTTC. The chain joins TRBV10-3 to TRBJ2-7, with D tentatively TRBD1 or TRBD2 (5 bases each). V was pared by 8 bases and J by 1 base, with 12 bases between. This CDR3 is built from 13 residues. The V gene's germline CDR1 is ENHRY and CDR2 SYGVKD.

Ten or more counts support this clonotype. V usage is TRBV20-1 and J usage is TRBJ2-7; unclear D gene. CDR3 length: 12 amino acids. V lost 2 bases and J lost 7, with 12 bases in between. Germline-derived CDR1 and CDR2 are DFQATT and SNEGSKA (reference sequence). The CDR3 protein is CSARPLGWEQYF. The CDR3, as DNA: TGCAGTGCTAGACCTTTGGGTTGGGAGCAGTACTTC.

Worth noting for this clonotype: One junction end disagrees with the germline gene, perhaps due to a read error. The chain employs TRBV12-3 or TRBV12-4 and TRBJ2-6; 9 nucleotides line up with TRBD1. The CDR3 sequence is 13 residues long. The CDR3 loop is CTSSFNAGQGRTF. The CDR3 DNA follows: TGTACCAGCAGTTTTAATGCGGGACAGGGCAGGACTTTC.

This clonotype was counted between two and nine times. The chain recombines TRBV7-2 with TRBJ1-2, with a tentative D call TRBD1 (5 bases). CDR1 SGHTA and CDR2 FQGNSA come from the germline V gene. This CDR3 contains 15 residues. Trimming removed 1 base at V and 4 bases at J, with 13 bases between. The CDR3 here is CASSLGGATVYGYTF. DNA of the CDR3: TGTGCCAGCAGCTTAGGAGGGGCGACGGTCTATGGCTACACCTTC.

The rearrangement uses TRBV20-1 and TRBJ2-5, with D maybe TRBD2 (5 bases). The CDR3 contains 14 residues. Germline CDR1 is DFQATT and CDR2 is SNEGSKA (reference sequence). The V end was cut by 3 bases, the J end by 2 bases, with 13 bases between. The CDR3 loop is CSASPIGDQETQYF. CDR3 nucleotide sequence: TGCAGTGCTAGCCCCATCGGGGATCAAGAGACCCAGTACTTC.

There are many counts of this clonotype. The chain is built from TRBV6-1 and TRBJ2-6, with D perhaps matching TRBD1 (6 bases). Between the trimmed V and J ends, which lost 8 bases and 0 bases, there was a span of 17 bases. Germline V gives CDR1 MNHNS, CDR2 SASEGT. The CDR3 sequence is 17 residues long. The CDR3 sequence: CASVSAGADSGANVLTF. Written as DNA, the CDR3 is TGTGCCAGCGTGTCGGCAGGGGCCGACTCTGGGGCCAACGTCCTGACTTTC.

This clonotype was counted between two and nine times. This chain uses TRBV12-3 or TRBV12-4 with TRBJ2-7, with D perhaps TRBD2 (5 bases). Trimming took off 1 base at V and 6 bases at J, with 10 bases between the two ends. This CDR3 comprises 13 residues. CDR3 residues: CASSLGGLGEQYF. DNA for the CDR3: TGTGCCAGCAGTTTAGGCGGGCTAGGCGAGCAGTACTTC.

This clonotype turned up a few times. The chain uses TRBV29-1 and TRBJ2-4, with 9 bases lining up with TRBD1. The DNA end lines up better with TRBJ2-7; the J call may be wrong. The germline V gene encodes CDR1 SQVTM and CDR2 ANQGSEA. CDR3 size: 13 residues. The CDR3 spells CSVPGQGVYEQYF. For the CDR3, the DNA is TGCAGCGTACCGGGACAGGGAGTCTACGAGCAGTACTTC.

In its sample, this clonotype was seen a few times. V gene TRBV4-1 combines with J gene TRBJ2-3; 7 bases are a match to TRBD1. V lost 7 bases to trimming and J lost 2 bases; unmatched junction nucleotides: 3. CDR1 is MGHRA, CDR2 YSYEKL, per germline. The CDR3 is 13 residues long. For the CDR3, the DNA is TGCGCCAGCATGGGGACAGACACAGATACGCAGTATTTT. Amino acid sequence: CASMGTDTDTQYF.

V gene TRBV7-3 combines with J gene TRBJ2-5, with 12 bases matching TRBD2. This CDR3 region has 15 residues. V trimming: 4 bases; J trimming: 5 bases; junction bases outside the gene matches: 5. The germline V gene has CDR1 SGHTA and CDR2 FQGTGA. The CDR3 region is CASSSFGTSGETQYF. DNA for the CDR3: TGTGCCAGCAGCTCTTTCGGGACTAGCGGGGAGACCCAGTACTTC.

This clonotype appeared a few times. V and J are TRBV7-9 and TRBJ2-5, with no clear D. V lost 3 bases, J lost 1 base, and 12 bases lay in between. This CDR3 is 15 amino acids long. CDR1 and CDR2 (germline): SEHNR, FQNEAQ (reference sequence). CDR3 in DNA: TGTGCCAGCAGCTTTGGAGAAACTTCCCAAGAGACCCAGTACTTC. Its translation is CASSFGETSQETQYF. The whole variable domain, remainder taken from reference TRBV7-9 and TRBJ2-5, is DTGVSQNPRHKITKRGQNVTFRCDPISEHNRLYWYRQTLGQGPEFLTYFQNEAQLEKSRLLSDRFSAERPKGSFSTLEIQRTEQGDSAMYLCASSFGETSQETQYFGPGTRLLVL.

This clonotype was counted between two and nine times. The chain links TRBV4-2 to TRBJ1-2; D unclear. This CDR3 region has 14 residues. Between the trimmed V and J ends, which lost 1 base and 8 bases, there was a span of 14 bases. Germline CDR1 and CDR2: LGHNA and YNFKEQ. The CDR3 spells CASSQVDPSFGYTF. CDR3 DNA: TGTGCCAGCAGCCAAGTCGACCCGAGCTTCGGCTACACCTTC.

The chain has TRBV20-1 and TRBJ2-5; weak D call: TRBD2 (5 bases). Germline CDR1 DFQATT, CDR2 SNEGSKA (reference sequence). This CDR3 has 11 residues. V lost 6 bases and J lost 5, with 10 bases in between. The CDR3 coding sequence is TGCAGTGCCCCCCGGACTGAGACCCAGTACTTC. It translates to CSAPRTETQYF.

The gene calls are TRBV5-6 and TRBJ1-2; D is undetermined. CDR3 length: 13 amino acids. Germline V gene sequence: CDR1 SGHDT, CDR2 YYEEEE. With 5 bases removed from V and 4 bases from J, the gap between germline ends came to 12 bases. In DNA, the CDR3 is TGTGCCAGCAGGGGATTAGGTGGCTATGGCTACACCTTC. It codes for CASRGLGGYGYTF.

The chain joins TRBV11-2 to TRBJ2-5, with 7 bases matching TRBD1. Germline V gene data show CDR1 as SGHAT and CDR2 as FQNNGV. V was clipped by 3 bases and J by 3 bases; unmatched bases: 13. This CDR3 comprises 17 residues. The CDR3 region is CASSFYSTGRGEETQYF. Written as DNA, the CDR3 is TGTGCCAGCAGCTTCTACTCGACAGGGAGAGGGGAAGAGACCCAGTACTTC.

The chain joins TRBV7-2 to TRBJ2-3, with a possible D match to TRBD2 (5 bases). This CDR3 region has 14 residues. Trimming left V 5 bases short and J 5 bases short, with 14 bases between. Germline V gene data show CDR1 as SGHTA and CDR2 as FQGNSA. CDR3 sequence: CASSRDYPGDTQYF. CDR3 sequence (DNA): TGTGCCAGCAGCAGAGACTACCCGGGAGATACGCAGTATTTT.

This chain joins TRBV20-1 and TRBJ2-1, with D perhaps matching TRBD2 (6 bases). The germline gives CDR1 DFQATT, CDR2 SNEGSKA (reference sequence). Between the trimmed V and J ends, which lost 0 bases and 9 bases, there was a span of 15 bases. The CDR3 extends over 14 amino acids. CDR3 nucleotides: TGCAGTGCTAGAGAAGGGGACTTAAGGACTGAGCAGTTCTTC. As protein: CSAREGDLRTEQFF.

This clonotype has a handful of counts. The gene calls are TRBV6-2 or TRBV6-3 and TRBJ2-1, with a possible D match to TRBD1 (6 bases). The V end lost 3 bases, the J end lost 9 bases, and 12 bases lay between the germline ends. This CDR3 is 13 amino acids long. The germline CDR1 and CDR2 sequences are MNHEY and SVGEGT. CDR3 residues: CASSYNRVSEQFF. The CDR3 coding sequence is TGTGCCAGCAGTTATAACAGGGTTAGTGAGCAGTTCTTC.

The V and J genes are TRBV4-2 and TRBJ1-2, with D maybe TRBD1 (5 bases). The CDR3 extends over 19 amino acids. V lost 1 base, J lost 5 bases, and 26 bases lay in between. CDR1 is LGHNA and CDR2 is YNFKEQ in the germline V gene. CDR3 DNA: TGTGCCAGCAGCCAAGGCCACTCGGGGGAGGGGAGTCTTAAGTATGGCTACACCTTC. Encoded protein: CASSQGHSGEGSLKYGYTF.

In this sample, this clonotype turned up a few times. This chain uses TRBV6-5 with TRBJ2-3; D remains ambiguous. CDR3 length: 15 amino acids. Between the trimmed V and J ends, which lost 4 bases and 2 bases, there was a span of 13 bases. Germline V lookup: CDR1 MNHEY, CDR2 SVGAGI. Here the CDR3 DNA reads TGTGCCAGCAGTTTTTTAGACCCCCTCACAGATACGCAGTATTTT. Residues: CASSFLDPLTDTQYF.

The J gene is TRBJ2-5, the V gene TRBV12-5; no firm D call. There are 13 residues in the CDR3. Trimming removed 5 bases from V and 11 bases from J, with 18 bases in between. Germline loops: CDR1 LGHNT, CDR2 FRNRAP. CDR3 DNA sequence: TGTGCTAGTGGTCCCCGGCGGCTCAATGAGCAGTACTTC. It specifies CASGPRRLNEQYF.

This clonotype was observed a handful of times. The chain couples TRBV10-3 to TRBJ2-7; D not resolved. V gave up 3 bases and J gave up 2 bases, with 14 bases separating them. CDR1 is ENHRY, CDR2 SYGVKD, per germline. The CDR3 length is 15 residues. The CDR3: CAISDGGTSAYEQYF. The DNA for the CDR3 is TGTGCCATCAGTGATGGTGGTACCTCGGCCTACGAGCAGTACTTC.

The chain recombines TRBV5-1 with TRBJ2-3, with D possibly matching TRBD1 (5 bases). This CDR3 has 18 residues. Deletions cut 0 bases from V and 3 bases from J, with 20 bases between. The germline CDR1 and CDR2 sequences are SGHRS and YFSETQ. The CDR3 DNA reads TGCGCCAGCAGCTTGGCCATGGCAGGAAGGGGTCTTACAGATACGCAGTATTTT. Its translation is CASSLAMAGRGLTDTQYF. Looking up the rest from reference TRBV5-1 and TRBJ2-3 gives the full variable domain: KAGVTQTPRYLIKTRGQQVTLSCSPISGHRSVSWYQQTPGQGLQFLFEYFSETQRNKGNFPGRFSGRQFSNSRSEMNVSTLELGDSALYLCASSLAMAGRGLTDTQYFGPGTRLTVL.

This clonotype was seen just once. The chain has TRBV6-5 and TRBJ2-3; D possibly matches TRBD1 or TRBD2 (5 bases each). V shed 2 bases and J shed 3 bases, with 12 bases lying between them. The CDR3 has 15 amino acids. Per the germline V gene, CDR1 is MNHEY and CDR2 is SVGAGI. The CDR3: CASSYAAWGTDTQYF. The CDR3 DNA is TGTGCCAGCAGTTACGCTGCTTGGGGGACAGATACGCAGTATTTT.

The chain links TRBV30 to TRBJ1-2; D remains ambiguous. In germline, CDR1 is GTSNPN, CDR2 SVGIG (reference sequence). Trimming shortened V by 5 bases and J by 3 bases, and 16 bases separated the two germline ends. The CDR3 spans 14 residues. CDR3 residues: CAWGGSSWDYGYTF. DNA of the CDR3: TGTGCCTGGGGTGGTTCTTCATGGGACTATGGCTACACCTTC.

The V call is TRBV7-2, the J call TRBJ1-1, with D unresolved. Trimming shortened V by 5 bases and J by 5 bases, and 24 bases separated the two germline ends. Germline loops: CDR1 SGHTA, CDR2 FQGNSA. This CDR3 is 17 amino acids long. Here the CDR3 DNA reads TGTGCCAGCAGCCAAACTCCACCAGGTCTAGGTTTTACTGAAGCTTTCTTT. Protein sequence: CASSQTPPGLGFTEAFF.